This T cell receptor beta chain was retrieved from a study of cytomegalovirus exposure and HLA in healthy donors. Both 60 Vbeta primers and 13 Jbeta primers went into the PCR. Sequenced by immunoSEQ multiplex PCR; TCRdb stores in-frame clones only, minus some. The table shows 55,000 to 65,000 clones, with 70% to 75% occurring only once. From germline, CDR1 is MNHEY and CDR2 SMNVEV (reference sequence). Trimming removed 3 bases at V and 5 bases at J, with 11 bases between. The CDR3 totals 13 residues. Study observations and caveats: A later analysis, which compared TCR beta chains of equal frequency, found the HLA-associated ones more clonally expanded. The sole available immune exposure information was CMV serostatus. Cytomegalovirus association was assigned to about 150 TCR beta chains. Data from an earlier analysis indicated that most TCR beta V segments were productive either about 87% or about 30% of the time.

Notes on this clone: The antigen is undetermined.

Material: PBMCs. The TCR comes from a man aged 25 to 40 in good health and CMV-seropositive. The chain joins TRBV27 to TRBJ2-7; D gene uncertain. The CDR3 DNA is TGTGCCAGCAGTTTTAGAACCTACGACGAGCAGTACTTC. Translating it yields CASSFRTYDEQYF.